The 6 T cell receptor beta chains listed next were all sequenced from one sample in a study of PD-L1 blockade in urothelial cancer. Some clones are missing from TCRdb's copy, which holds only in-frame ones; the method was immunoSEQ multiplex PCR. Among some 51,000 clones listed, around nine tenths were seen once. Time point specified: peripheral blood 6 weeks after treatment start. The sequencing used PBMCs, collected around atezolizumab (anti-PD-L1) treatment. The receptor source for this set is a man aged 55 to 70 with urothelial cancer.

The chain is built from TRBV14 and TRBJ2-3; perhaps TRBD2 as D (5 bases). The V gene's germline CDR1 is SGHDN and CDR2 FVKESK. V was clipped by 4 bases and J by 2 bases, with 16 bases between them. The CDR3 covers 16 residues. The CDR3 region is CASSRSSGINTDTQYF. For the CDR3, the DNA is TGTGCCAGCAGCCGATCCTCCGGGATTAACACAGATACGCAGTATTTT. Combining the CDR3 with reference TRBV14 and TRBJ2-3 gives the whole variable domain EAGVTQFPSHSVIEKGQTVTLRCDPISGHDNLYWYRRVMGKEIKFLLHFVKESKQDESGMPNNRFLAERTGGTYSTLKVQPAELEDSGVYFCASSRSSGINTDTQYFGPGTRLTVL.

The rearrangement links TRBV2 to TRBJ1-1, with 9 bases lining up with TRBD1. Per germline, CDR1 SNHLY and CDR2 FYNNEI. The ends lost 5 bases at V and 4 bases at J; junction bases unmatched: 8. This CDR3 has 15 amino acids. CDR3 DNA sequence: TGTGCCAGCAGTCCATTGGACAGGGGCGGCACTGAAGCTTTCTTT. Translating gives CASSPLDRGGTEAFF.

This rearrangement joins TRBV27 to TRBJ2-5; 7 bases agree with TRBD2. Germline trimming cut 3 bases from V and 5 bases from J; bases unmatched to any gene: 9. This CDR3 comprises 15 residues. Germline V gives CDR1 MNHEY, CDR2 SMNVEV (reference sequence). In DNA, the CDR3 is TGTGCCAGCAGTTTGGGGAGTAGTAGCGGGGAGACCCAGTACTTC. Its translation: CASSLGSSSGETQYF.

The CDR3 coding sequence is TGTGCCAGCAGTGAGTCAGGGGGCAATGAGCAGTTCTTC. It specifies CASSESGGNEQFF. The chain recombines TRBV25-1 with TRBJ2-1; 7 nucleotides match TRBD1. CDR1 is MGHDK, CDR2 SYGVNS, per germline. The CDR3 is made up of 13 amino acids. Trimming took 3 bases from V and 6 from J; bases not matched to a gene: 2.

V gene TRBV28 combines with J gene TRBJ1-5; tentative D call: TRBD1 (5 bases). CDR1 and CDR2 (germline): MDHEN, SYDVKM. V lost 6 bases and J 6 bases, leaving 18 bases between the germline ends. The CDR3 spans 15 residues. CDR3 bases: TGTGCCAGCAGCATCACCGGGGGGAGTCCTCAGCCCCAGCATTTT. Translated, it gives CASSITGGSPQPQHF.

CDR3 residues: CASCGGVGGPETQYF. CDR3 coding DNA: TGTGCCAGCTGCGGGGGAGTCGGGGGGCCAGAGACCCAGTACTTC. V and J are TRBV28 and TRBJ2-5; tentatively, D is TRBD2 (7 bases). The V end lost 8 bases, the J end lost 4 bases, and 20 bases lay between the germline ends. Germline V gene data show CDR1 as MDHEN and CDR2 as SYDVKM. This CDR3 region has 15 residues. Based on the CDR3 plus reference TRBV28 and TRBJ2-5, the full variable domain is DVKVTQSSRYLVKRTGEKVFLECVQDMDHENMFWYRQDPGLGLRLIYFSYDVKMKEKGDIPEGYSVSREKKERFSLILESASTNQTSMYLCASCGGVGGPETQYFGPGTRLLVL.